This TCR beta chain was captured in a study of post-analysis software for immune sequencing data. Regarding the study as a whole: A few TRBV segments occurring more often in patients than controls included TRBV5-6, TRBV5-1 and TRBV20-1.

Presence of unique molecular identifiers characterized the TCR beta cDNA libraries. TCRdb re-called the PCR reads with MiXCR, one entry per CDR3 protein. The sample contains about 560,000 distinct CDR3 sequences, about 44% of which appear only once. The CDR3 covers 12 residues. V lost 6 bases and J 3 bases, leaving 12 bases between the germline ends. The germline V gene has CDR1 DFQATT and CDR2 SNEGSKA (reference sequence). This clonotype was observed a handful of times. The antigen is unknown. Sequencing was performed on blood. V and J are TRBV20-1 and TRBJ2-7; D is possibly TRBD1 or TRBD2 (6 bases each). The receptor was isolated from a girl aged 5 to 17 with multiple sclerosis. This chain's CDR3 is CSAPRDNYEQYF. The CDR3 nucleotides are TGCAGTGCACCGCGGGACAACTACGAGCAGTACTTC.